The 5 T cell receptor beta chains below come from one sample, sequenced in a study of read filtering for tumor transcriptome and immune sequencing. Molecular barcoded adaptors covering alpha/delta and beta/gamma chains were used on approximately 400 ng RNA. TCRdb analysed the reads with MiXCR anew, one entry per CDR3 protein. The sample records fewer than 90,000 distinct CDR3 sequences, 9% to 15% being singletons. The sequenced material came from a population of CD138-negative cells sorted from bone marrow. These receptors came from a donor at least 40 years old with multiple myeloma.

This clonotype came up many times. The chain joins TRBV28 to TRBJ2-5, with TRBD1 matching over 8 bases. There are 14 residues in the CDR3. The germline V gene encodes CDR1 MDHEN and CDR2 SYDVKM. The J segment lost 7 bases and the V segment lost 6 bases, leaving 10 bases of the junction unmatched. The chain's CDR3 is CASRPGGGSGTQYF. The CDR3 DNA is TGTGCCAGCAGACCAGGGGGCGGTAGCGGGACCCAGTACTTC.

This clonotype occurred many times. The genes are TRBV10-3 and TRBJ1-4, with 9 bases fitting TRBD1. CDR1 is ENHRY and CDR2 is SYGVKD in the germline V gene. The junction had 17 bases not matched to a gene; V was cut back by 8 bases and J by 4 bases. The CDR3 runs to 18 residues. The DNA for the CDR3 is TGTGCCATCGGAAACCCGGGACAGGGACAGTTAAGTAATGAAAAACTGTTTTTT. Its protein product is CAIGNPGQGQLSNEKLFF.

Of note for this clonotype: A far bigger clonotype differs at one base, so this is likely a read error. V is TRBV6-6 and J is TRBJ2-1; 9 nucleotides agree with TRBD1. The CDR3 contains 16 residues. Per the germline V gene, CDR1 is MNHNY and CDR2 is SVGAGI (reference sequence). Germline trimming cut 8 bases from V and 9 bases from J; bases unmatched to any gene: 17. The CDR3 loop reads CASFSSGTGLFGEQFF. Here the CDR3 DNA reads TGTGCCAGCTTCTCCTCCGGGACAGGGTTATTCGGTGAGCAGTTCTTC.

This clonotype was seen repeatedly, ten times or more. The CDR3 loop is CSVGVSNYGYTF. DNA for the CDR3: TGCAGCGTTGGGGTGAGCAACTATGGCTACACCTTC. V gene TRBV29-1 combines with J gene TRBJ1-2; D unresolved. The ends were cut back, 4 bases at V and 2 bases at J, with 8 bases in the middle. Per germline, CDR1 SQVTM and CDR2 ANQGSEA. CDR3 length: 12 amino acids.

This clonotype was detected ten times or more. A junction boundary mismatches the germline segment, possibly from a read error. The chain links TRBV6-1 to TRBJ2-6; D is perhaps TRBD1 (5 bases). This CDR3 is built from 15 residues. Germline V gives CDR1 MNHNS, CDR2 SASEGT. CDR3 nucleotide sequence: TGTGCCAGCAGTGATCGGCCCTATGGGGCCAACGTCCAGACTTTC. Its translation is CASSDRPYGANVQTF.